These 9 T cell receptor beta chains share one sample of origin, sequenced in a study of sequential checkpoint blockade in melanoma. Specified treatment: randomized to nivolumab then ipilimumab (arm A) or the reverse (arm B). Using immunoSEQ multiplex PCR, the repertoire was profiled, and TCRdb retains in-frame clones only, with some absent. In the table there are around 2,500 clones, 26% of which are singletons. Sequencing was performed on tumor tissue (inferred from file names), taken from a patient given nivolumab and ipilimumab in sequence. These receptors were taken from a human donor with melanoma.

This chain uses TRBV4-1 with TRBJ1-5; TRBD1 matches 10 bases. Germline trimming cut 4 bases from V and 8 bases from J; bases unmatched to any gene: 8. The CDR3 extends over 15 amino acids. Germline CDR1 reads MGHRA; CDR2 reads YSYEKL. Here the CDR3 DNA reads TGCGCCAGCAGCCCCGGGACAGGGGCTGGAGAGCCCCAGCATTTT. Amino acid sequence: CASSPGTGAGEPQHF.

This clone has a handful of counts. The chain recombines TRBV9 with TRBJ1-2; 9 positions agree with TRBD1. The V and J ends lost 6 bases and 8 bases, in that order; junction bases with no gene match: 14. The CDR3 is 15 amino acids. From germline, CDR1 is SGDLS and CDR2 YYNGEE. CDR3 sequence reads: CASTLPGQGWTGYTF. The CDR3 nucleotides read TGTGCCAGCACCCTCCCGGGACAGGGTTGGACGGGCTACACCTTC.

The chain carries TRBV29-1 and TRBJ1-1, with 7 bases matching TRBD1. The CDR3 is 13 amino acids. Germline V gene data show CDR1 as SQVTM and CDR2 as ANQGSEA. V lost 7 bases to trimming and J lost 1 base; unmatched junction nucleotides: 6. The CDR3 region is CSGKGASNTEAFF. CDR3 in DNA: TGCAGCGGCAAGGGGGCCTCGAACACTGAAGCTTTCTTT.

A few counts support this clone. The chain combines TRBV11-3 with TRBJ1-2; 7 bases line up with TRBD1. Germline trimming cut 5 bases from V and 1 base from J; bases unmatched to any gene: 16. Germline CDR1 and CDR2: SGHNT and YENEEA. CDR3 size: 18 residues. The CDR3, as DNA: TGTGCCAGCAGCGCGGGACAGTTGCTCGAGTTTCGTAACTATGGCTACACCTTC. Protein sequence: CASSAGQLLEFRNYGYTF.

In its sample, this clone ranks as medium-sized. An end of the junction differs from the germline gene, which may be a read error. V usage is TRBV6-8 and J usage is TRBJ1-1, with D possibly matching TRBD1 (5 bases). This CDR3 contains 17 residues. Looked up from germline, CDR1 is MNHGY and CDR2 is SAAAGT. CDR3 amino acids: CAISRGGAGLVKTEAFF. CDR3 sequence (DNA): TGTGCCATCTCACGAGGCGGGGCTGGATTGGTGAAGACTGAAGCTTTCTTT.

The CDR3: CASSQERSLRATDTQYF. The CDR3 region has the DNA TGCGCCAGCAGCCAAGAGAGAAGCCTGAGGGCCACAGATACGCAGTATTTT. The V call is TRBV4-1, the J call TRBJ2-3; D perhaps matches TRBD2 (5 bases). The V end lost 0 bases, the J end lost 2 bases, and 15 bases lay between the germline ends. Germline CDR1 is MGHRA and CDR2 is YSYEKL. The CDR3 sequence is 17 residues long.

V gene TRBV19 combines with J gene TRBJ1-2, with TRBD1 as a possible D gene (6 bases). The germline CDR1 and CDR2 sequences are LNHDA and SQIVND (reference sequence). V was pared by 3 bases and J by 0 bases, with 17 bases between. This CDR3 spans 17 amino acids. As DNA, the CDR3 is TGTGCCAGTAGTATTTTCTCCGCGGCAGGGGCTAACTATGGCTACACCTTC. Its protein is CASSIFSAAGANYGYTF.

The chain employs TRBV19 and TRBJ2-7; D may correspond to TRBD1 or TRBD2 (5 bases each). The CDR3 length is 14 residues. Trimming removed 1 base from V and 2 bases from J, with 9 bases in between. CDR1 and CDR2 (germline): LNHDA, SQIVND (reference sequence). The CDR3 protein is CASSIGSGPYEQYF. In nucleotides, the CDR3 is TGTGCCAGTAGTATAGGGTCGGGGCCCTACGAGCAGTACTTC.

The J gene is TRBJ2-6, the V gene TRBV29-1, with D possibly matching TRBD2 (6 bases). V lost 7 bases and J 1 base, leaving 14 bases between the germline ends. The germline gives CDR1 SQVTM, CDR2 ANQGSEA. The length of the CDR3 is 15 residues. CDR3 DNA sequence: TGCAGCGCCGGCTTGGAGGGGTCTGGGGCCAACGTCCTGACTTTC. It codes for CSAGLEGSGANVLTF. The entire variable domain, with the rest obtained from reference TRBV29-1 and TRBJ2-6, is as follows: SAVISQKPSRDICQRGTSLTIQCQVDSQVTMMFWYRQQPGQSLTLIATANQGSEATYESGFVIDKFPISRPNLTFSTLTVSNMSPEDSSIYLCSAGLEGSGANVLTFGAGSRLTVL.